The 2 T cell receptor beta chains below were found in one sample sequenced in a study of CD8 T cells in ankylosing spondylitis. Study results and limitations: Ankylosing spondylitis blood seemed to carry a telltale TCR beta motif made of under 10 highly homologous variants.

From the 5' RACE reads, TCRdb called clonotypes with MiXCR, one entry per CDR3 protein. The data show over 400,000 distinct CDR3 sequences, roughly 26% seen once. Antigens for these TCRs are unknown. The sequenced material came from blood, either unsorted or a sorted T cell fraction (not recorded which). The source is a male donor with ankylosing spondylitis.

The chain carries TRBV7-8 and TRBJ2-2; D may be TRBD1 (5 bases). Deletions cut 5 bases from V and 2 bases from J, with 12 bases between. Germline CDR1 SGHVS, CDR2 FQNEAQ. This CDR3 is built from 15 residues. The chain's CDR3 is CASSVRQGNTGELFF. CDR3 nucleotide sequence: TGTGCCAGCAGCGTTAGGCAGGGAAACACCGGGGAGCTGTTTTTT.

This chain joins TRBV5-6 and TRBJ1-4, with 7 bases aligning to TRBD1. Trimming at V came to 3 bases and at J to 7 bases, leaving 12 bases not matched to a gene. CDR3 length: 16 amino acids. Germline V gene data show CDR1 as SGHDT and CDR2 as YYEEEE. The CDR3 nucleotides are TGTGCCAGCAGCTCTCCTCGACAGGGACGAATTGAAAAACTGTTTTTT. This gives the protein CASSSPRQGRIEKLFF.